The next 14 T cell receptor beta chains were all read from a single sample in a study of T cells in Graves' hyperthyroidism and ophthalmopathy. Researchers took RNA transcripts and amplified the TCR beta CDR3 regions from them. A first-round RT-PCR of the TCR CDR3 used the HTBI primer set. TCRdb independently ran MiXCR on the multiplex PCR reads; one entry per CDR3 protein. There are 600,000 to 900,000 distinct CDR3 sequences in the sample; about a sixth occur only once, and around 7.7% lies in the top ten. The material sequenced was blood. The source of these receptors is a man between 18 and 35 years old with Graves' hyperthyroidism.

In this sample, this clonotype turned up many times. This chain uses TRBV28 with TRBJ1-2; D is uncertain. The CDR3 covers 13 residues. Between the trimmed V and J ends, which lost 5 bases and 2 bases, there was a span of 9 bases. Looked up from germline, CDR1 is MDHEN and CDR2 is SYDVKM. The CDR3 sequence: CASSPTLNYGYTF. The DNA of the CDR3 is TGTGCCAGCAGTCCCACATTGAACTATGGCTACACCTTC.

This clonotype was counted many times. The CDR3 DNA sequence: TGTGCCAGCACCCGCGGACTAGCGACCAGACCGAACACCGGGGAGCTGTTTTTT. Translated, it gives CASTRGLATRPNTGELFF. The chain recombines TRBV2 with TRBJ2-2, with TRBD2 matching over 9 bases. Per germline, CDR1 SNHLY and CDR2 FYNNEI. The ends lost 7 bases at V and 0 bases at J; junction bases unmatched: 12. There are 18 residues in the CDR3. The full variable domain, in which reference TRBV2 and TRBJ2-2 provide the parts outside the CDR3, is EPEVTQTPSHQVTQMGQEVILRCVPISNHLYFYWYRQILGQKVEFLVSFYNNEISEKSEIFDDQFSVERPDGSNFTLKIRSTKLEDSAMYFCASTRGLATRPNTGELFFGEGSRLTVL.

This sequence joins TRBV15 and TRBJ2-7; 11 nucleotides match TRBD1. CDR1 LNHNV and CDR2 YYDKDF come from the germline V gene (reference sequence). The CDR3 is made up of 16 amino acids. V was pared by 2 bases and J by 7 bases, with 10 bases of the junction left unmatched. Here the CDR3 DNA reads TGTGCCACCAGCAGACGACCGGGACAGGGGGTGGATGAGCAGTACTTC. Amino acids: CATSRRPGQGVDEQYF.

The table lists this clonotype with a few counts. The chain joins TRBV7-9 to TRBJ2-2; D is ambiguous. This CDR3 comprises 17 residues. Germline V gene data show CDR1 as SEHNR and CDR2 as FQNEAQ (reference sequence). Trimming removed 2 bases from V and 0 bases from J, with 13 bases in between. The CDR3 nucleotides read TGTGCCAGCAGCTTATTAGGCACAACGTCGAACACCGGGGAGCTGTTTTTT. This translates into CASSLLGTTSNTGELFF.

This clonotype was picked up many times. The V and J genes are TRBV5-5 and TRBJ2-1, with 7 nucleotides matching TRBD2. Germline trimming cut 4 bases from V and 4 bases from J; bases unmatched to any gene: 5. Germline V gives CDR1 SGHKS, CDR2 YYEKEE (reference sequence). The CDR3 contains 14 residues. CDR3 sequence reads: CASSPGTTYNEQFF. DNA of the CDR3: TGTGCCAGCAGCCCCGGGACTACTTACAATGAGCAGTTCTTC.

The V call is TRBV10-3, the J call TRBJ2-2; maybe TRBD2 (6 bases). From germline, CDR1 is ENHRY and CDR2 SYGVKD. This CDR3 has 14 amino acids. Trimming removed 6 bases at V and 0 bases at J, with 8 bases between. The DNA of the CDR3 is TGTGCCATCAGGAGCGGGTCGAACACCGGGGAGCTGTTTTTT. This translates into CAIRSGSNTGELFF.

This sequence joins TRBV6-5 and TRBJ1-4; D gene ambiguous. Looked up from germline, CDR1 is MNHEY and CDR2 is SVGAGI. Trimming took 0 bases from V and 6 from J, leaving 2 bases between them. This CDR3 is 12 amino acids long. This chain's CDR3 is CASSYSHEKLFF. The CDR3, as DNA: TGTGCCAGCAGTTACTCCCATGAAAAACTGTTTTTT.

This clonotype was seen only a few times. The chain employs TRBV12-3 or TRBV12-4 and TRBJ1-5; the D is unclear. The CDR3 extends over 14 amino acids. The V gene lost 9 bases and the J gene lost 5 bases, with 17 bases spanning the gap. The DNA of the CDR3 is TGTGCCAGTAACGCCATTGTTAGTGATCAGCCCCAGCATTTT. This gives the protein CASNAIVSDQPQHF.

The sample holds many counts of this clonotype. The CDR3 loop is CASSHLKGAADTQYF. In DNA form, the CDR3 reads TGTGCCAGCAGTCACCTGAAGGGAGCGGCAGATACGCAGTATTTT. The chain couples TRBV6-2 or TRBV6-3 to TRBJ2-3, with TRBD2 as a possible D gene (5 bases). The germline CDR1 and CDR2 sequences are MNHEY and SVGEGT. Trimming stripped 5 bases from V and 4 bases from J, with 16 bases between. The CDR3 runs to 15 residues.

This clonotype occurred many times. The V gene is TRBV12-3 or TRBV12-4, the J gene TRBJ1-2; 11 bases match TRBD1. V dropped 5 bases and J dropped 2; count of bases not matched to a gene: 4. This CDR3 is built from 15 residues. CDR3 in amino acids: CASSPRDRGNYGYTF. The CDR3 DNA is TGTGCCAGCAGTCCCCGGGACAGGGGGAACTATGGCTACACCTTC.

This clonotype was recorded many times. This CDR3 reads CASSLDGVGGEKLFF. The CDR3 nucleotides are TGTGCCAGCAGCTTAGACGGGGTCGGGGGTGAAAAACTGTTTTTT. The rearrangement links TRBV7-2 to TRBJ1-4; possibly TRBD1 for D (5 bases). This CDR3 region has 15 residues. CDR1 and CDR2 from the germline V gene are SGHTA and FQGNSA. Trimming left V 1 base short and J 7 bases short, with 13 bases between.

As for this clonotype: Given a much more abundant clone one base away, this may be a read error. The rearrangement joins TRBV7-9 to TRBJ1-1; D is undetermined. The CDR3 length is 12 residues. The V and J ends lost 2 bases and 9 bases respectively, with 10 bases between them. CDR1 is SEHNR and CDR2 is FQNEAQ in the germline V gene (reference sequence). The CDR3 DNA is TGTGCCAGCAGCTTATTGAAAACTAAAGCTTTCTTT. This codes for CASSLLKTKAFF.

This clonotype occurred many times. The rearrangement joins TRBV28 to TRBJ2-5; a possible D gene is TRBD2 (5 bases). The germline gives CDR1 MDHEN, CDR2 SYDVKM. Trimming removed 7 bases at V and 2 bases at J, with 11 bases between. This CDR3 comprises 13 residues. DNA for the CDR3: TGTGCCAGCAAGAGGACTGAGCAAGAGACCCAGTACTTC. The encoded protein is CASKRTEQETQYF.

This clonotype was seen more than once but under ten times. V and J are TRBV14 and TRBJ2-7; D is ambiguous. CDR3 length: 11 residues. V lost 2 bases to trimming and J lost 7 bases, with 6 bases between them. Germline assignment: CDR1 SGHDN and CDR2 FVKESK. The CDR3 coding sequence is TGTGCCAGCAGCCAATTCAGAGAGCAGTACTTC. This translates into CASSQFREQYF.